The 26 T cell receptor beta chains below were found in one sample sequenced in a study of blood T cell repertoires in COVID-19. Measured with immunoSEQ multiplex PCR; TCRdb has only the in-frame clones, and not every one. The table records approximately 30,000 clones, about 91% of them present only once. Sample: peripheral blood. Every receptor here comes from a human donor with active COVID-19. The donor label of this sample is uncertain.

CDR3: CATSDGGRAPYEQYF. The CDR3 DNA follows: TGTGCCACCAGTGATGGCGGGAGGGCTCCCTACGAGCAGTACTTC. This rearrangement joins TRBV24-1 to TRBJ2-7; 9 bases map to TRBD2. CDR3 length: 15 amino acids. CDR1 is KGHDR and CDR2 is SFDVKD in the germline V gene. Germline trimming cut 3 bases from V and 2 bases from J; bases unmatched to any gene: 4.

The rearrangement links TRBV24-1 to TRBJ1-2; tentative D call: TRBD1 (5 bases). V lost 1 base, J lost 4 bases, and 9 bases lay in between. CDR1 KGHDR and CDR2 SFDVKD come from the germline V gene. The CDR3 loop spans 14 amino acids. CDR3 sequence (DNA): TGTGCCACCAGTGATTTCAGGGCGCCCTATGGCTACACCTTC. It is translated as CATSDFRAPYGYTF.

The chain uses TRBV27 and TRBJ1-3, with 8 bases fitting TRBD1. CDR1 and CDR2 from the germline V gene are MNHEY and SMNVEV (reference sequence). Germline trimming cut 5 bases from V and 5 bases from J; bases unmatched to any gene: 5. This CDR3 is built from 14 residues. CDR3 coding DNA: TGTGCCAGCAGTCCCCGACAGGGGAGAAACACCATATATTTT. Its translation: CASSPRQGRNTIYF.

V is TRBV5-1 and J is TRBJ2-5; 10 nucleotides agree with TRBD2. CDR1 and CDR2 (germline): SGHRS, YFSETQ. V lost 2 bases, J lost 5 bases, and 12 bases stayed unmatched. The CDR3 loop spans 17 amino acids. CDR3 in amino acids: CASSLLPSGGARETQYF. In nucleotides, the CDR3 is TGCGCCAGCAGCTTACTCCCAAGCGGGGGGGCGCGGGAGACCCAGTACTTC.

The gene calls are TRBV30 and TRBJ2-3; TRBD1 matches 10 bases. Germline V gives CDR1 GTSNPN, CDR2 SVGIG (reference sequence). V lost 0 bases to trimming and J lost 0 bases; unmatched junction nucleotides: 3. The CDR3 is made up of 16 amino acids. The chain's CDR3 is CAWSVTGGPSTDTQYF. In DNA form, the CDR3 reads TGTGCCTGGAGTGTGACAGGGGGCCCTAGCACAGATACGCAGTATTTT.

The chain couples TRBV4-3 to TRBJ1-6, with no clear D. Trimming removed 1 base from V and 5 bases from J, with 18 bases in between. CDR1 and CDR2 from the germline V gene are LGHNA and YSLEER. This CDR3 is built from 18 residues. CDR3 nucleotides: TGCGCCAGCAGCCAAGTGGGCGGGGTCCCACTCAATAATTCACCCCTCCACTTT. It translates to CASSQVGGVPLNNSPLHF.

V and J are TRBV5-6 and TRBJ2-7, with 11 bases aligning to TRBD2. V gave up 5 bases and J gave up 4 bases; unmatched junction bases: 8. CDR1 and CDR2 (germline): SGHDT, YYEEEE. CDR3 length: 15 amino acids. The CDR3 sequence is CASRGTGTSGYEQYF. The DNA for the CDR3 is TGTGCCAGCAGGGGCACCGGGACTAGCGGATACGAGCAGTACTTC.

The chain combines TRBV19 with TRBJ1-1, with D perhaps matching TRBD1 (6 bases). Germline CDR1 and CDR2: LNHDA and SQIVND (reference sequence). Trimming shortened V by 3 bases and J by 4 bases, and 12 bases separated the two germline ends. The CDR3 runs 14 residues. The CDR3 loop is CASSMRGSGTEAFF. The CDR3 DNA reads TGTGCCAGTAGTATGAGGGGGAGCGGCACTGAAGCTTTCTTT.

This rearrangement joins TRBV28 to TRBJ1-5, with 12 positions matching TRBD1. V gave up 4 bases and J gave up 2 bases; unmatched junction bases: 9. This CDR3 is 18 amino acids long. Germline-derived CDR1 and CDR2 are MDHEN and SYDVKM. This chain's CDR3 is CASSSGTGGMFGNQPQHF. Here the CDR3 DNA reads TGTGCCAGCAGTTCCGGGACAGGGGGCATGTTTGGCAATCAGCCCCAGCATTTT. The whole variable domain, filled in from reference TRBV28 and TRBJ1-5, reads DVKVTQSSRYLVKRTGEKVFLECVQDMDHENMFWYRQDPGLGLRLIYFSYDVKMKEKGDIPEGYSVSREKKERFSLILESASTNQTSMYLCASSSGTGGMFGNQPQHFGDGTRLSIL.

The chain has TRBV7-9 and TRBJ2-2; TRBD1 agrees at 7 bases. The CDR3 has 16 residues. Germline trimming cut 0 bases from V and 3 bases from J; bases unmatched to any gene: 4. CDR1 is SEHNR and CDR2 is FQNEAQ in the germline V gene (reference sequence). The CDR3 sequence is CASSLAGGVDTGELFF. The DNA of the CDR3 is TGTGCCAGCAGCTTAGCAGGGGGCGTAGACACCGGGGAGCTGTTTTTT.

The chain combines TRBV27 with TRBJ2-7; the match to TRBD2 covers 7 bases. V shed 5 bases and J 4 bases; nucleotides not matched to a gene: 8. Germline V lookup: CDR1 MNHEY, CDR2 SMNVEV (reference sequence). The CDR3 contains 14 residues. CDR3 region: CASSTRDGGYEQYF. The CDR3 nucleotides are TGTGCCAGCAGTACCCGGGACGGGGGGTACGAGCAGTACTTC.

V usage is TRBV6-5 and J usage is TRBJ2-7; 7 bases match TRBD2. V lost 5 bases and J lost 3; bases outside the gene matches: 10. Germline lookup yields CDR1 MNHEY and CDR2 SVGAGI. The CDR3 sequence is 15 residues long. CDR3 bases: TGTGCCAGCAGTCGTGGGGGGGTCGGAGGCTACGAGCAGTACTTC. Its translation: CASSRGGVGGYEQYF.

The gene calls are TRBV24-1 and TRBJ2-1; 7 bases fit TRBD2. Looked up from germline, CDR1 is KGHDR and CDR2 is SFDVKD. The CDR3 contains 15 residues. With V trimmed by 0 bases and J by 6 bases, 4 bases remained unmatched. The CDR3 region has the DNA TGTGCCACCAGTGATTTGCTGTGGGAGGGCAATGAGCAGTTCTTC. This codes for CATSDLLWEGNEQFF.

The chain uses TRBV7-2 and TRBJ2-5, with TRBD2 identical over 7 bases. The ends lost 6 bases at V and 1 base at J; junction bases unmatched: 14. Per germline, CDR1 SGHTA and CDR2 FQGNSA. This CDR3 is built from 17 residues. The CDR3 sequence is CASSPGGRGTFQETQYF. Written as DNA, the CDR3 is TGTGCCAGCAGTCCGGGGGGTCGGGGGACCTTCCAAGAGACCCAGTACTTC.

Details on this clone: The germline gene is not matched at one end of the junction; a read error may be the cause. DNA of the CDR3: TGTGCCAGCAGCCGGGACAGGGGTTTCCTGGACTTC. Amino acid sequence: CASSRDRGFLDF. The chain recombines TRBV2 with TRBJ2-7, with TRBD1 matching over 10 bases. Germline CDR1 and CDR2: SNHLY and FYNNEI. The CDR3 extends over 12 amino acids.

In its sample, this clone was seen once. This rearrangement joins TRBV23-1 to TRBJ2-2, with 10 bases that match TRBD1. TRBV23-1 is marked as an open reading frame, function uncertain. V lost 9 bases and J lost 4; bases outside the gene matches: 11. The CDR3 has 16 residues. CDR3 DNA: TGCGCCAGTAAGCGGGACAGGGGTTTTCTCACCGGGGAGCTGTTTTTT. Protein product: CASKRDRGFLTGELFF.

This clone was seen only once. The chain combines TRBV7-9 with TRBJ2-2, with 8 bases identical to TRBD2. With 5 bases clipped from V and 10 bases from J, the junction kept 9 bases outside the gene matches. The CDR3 runs to 14 residues. CDR1 is SEHNR and CDR2 is FQNEAQ in the germline V gene (reference sequence). The CDR3, as DNA: TGTGCCAGCAGCCCCGGGGGGGGTCAAACGGAGCTGTTTTTT. Protein product: CASSPGGGQTELFF. Supplemented by reference TRBV7-9 and TRBJ2-2, the full variable domain reads DTGVSQNPRHKITKRGQNVTFRCDPISEHNRLYWYRQTLGQGPEFLTYFQNEAQLEKSRLLSDRFSAERPKGSFSTLEIQRTEQGDSAMYLCASSPGGGQTELFFGEGSRLTVL.

The rearrangement joins TRBV28 to TRBJ2-7; 7 nucleotides line up with TRBD2. V shed 6 bases, J shed 1 base, and the junction held 9 bases outside the gene matches. Germline V CDR1 and CDR2: MDHEN, SYDVKM. The CDR3 consists of 15 residues. Here the CDR3 reads CASSRTRLQSYEQYF. In DNA form, the CDR3 reads TGTGCCAGCAGCCGGACTAGGCTCCAATCCTACGAGCAGTACTTC.

CDR3 amino acids: CASSPGPVYGYTF. The CDR3 DNA reads as TGTGCCAGCAGCCCTGGGCCAGTCTATGGCTACACCTTC. This chain links TRBV7-8 with TRBJ1-2; D is uncertain. Germline V lookup: CDR1 SGHVS, CDR2 FQNEAQ. Trimming stripped 5 bases from V and 4 bases from J, with 11 bases between. The CDR3 covers 13 residues. Based on the CDR3 plus reference TRBV7-8 and TRBJ1-2, the full variable domain is GAGVSQSPRYKVAKRGQDVALRCDPISGHVSLFWYQQALGQGPEFLTYFQNEAQLDKSGLPSDRFFAERPEGSVSTLKIQRTQQEDSAVYLCASSPGPVYGYTFGSGTRLTVV.

The chain uses TRBV6-5 and TRBJ2-5, with 8 bases identical to TRBD2. V was pared by 8 bases and J by 5 bases, with 10 bases of the junction left unmatched. Germline-derived CDR1 and CDR2 are MNHEY and SVGAGI. This CDR3 contains 14 residues. The CDR3 protein is CASSRGGTRETQYF. The CDR3 region has the DNA TGTGCCAGCTCCCGGGGGGGGACAAGGGAGACCCAGTACTTC.

This chain uses TRBV5-6 with TRBJ2-5; 8 nucleotides match TRBD1. The CDR3 covers 14 residues. V lost 4 bases and J lost 2; bases outside the gene matches: 4. Germline CDR1 SGHDT, CDR2 YYEEEE. CDR3 sequence reads: CASSVDRAQETQYF. DNA for the CDR3: TGTGCCAGCAGCGTGGACAGGGCTCAAGAGACCCAGTACTTC.

V is TRBV14 and J is TRBJ2-3, with D unresolved. The CDR3 consists of 11 residues. Germline CDR1 and CDR2: SGHDN and FVKESK. V was pared by 5 bases and J by 5 bases, with 5 bases between. DNA of the CDR3: TGTGCCAGCAGCAGCGTAGATACGCAGTATTTT. It translates to CASSSVDTQYF.

This chain connects TRBV27 to TRBJ1-3; possible D gene TRBD1, 6 bases. Looked up from germline, CDR1 is MNHEY and CDR2 is SMNVEV (reference sequence). This CDR3 comprises 14 residues. V gave up 5 bases and J gave up 4 bases, with 12 bases separating them. The CDR3 is CASSAGTPGNTIYF. CDR3 nucleotides: TGTGCCAGCAGTGCCGGGACACCCGGAAACACCATATATTTT.

This clone was seen only once. The chain has TRBV6-1 and TRBJ2-3, with 9 bases identical to TRBD2. Germline CDR1 and CDR2: MNHNS and SASEGT. V lost 1 base, J lost 3 bases, and 8 bases stayed unmatched. The length of the CDR3 is 17 residues. CDR3 in DNA: TGTGCCAGCAGTGAAGGGGCGGGAGGGGGAGGAACAGATACGCAGTATTTT. It is translated as CASSEGAGGGGTDTQYF.

The V call is TRBV6-1, the J call TRBJ1-2; 7 bases are shared with TRBD1. V was clipped by 2 bases and J by 2 bases; unmatched bases: 11. The CDR3 loop spans 17 amino acids. Germline CDR1 MNHNS, CDR2 SASEGT. The CDR3: CASSEPPDRALNYGYTF. The CDR3, as DNA: TGTGCCAGCAGTGAACCCCCCGACAGGGCCCTAAACTATGGCTACACCTTC.

The chain joins TRBV21-1 to TRBJ2-2; TRBD2, the D gene given by the table, was not confirmed from the DNA. TRBV21-1 is described as a pseudogene. This CDR3 spans 20 amino acids. Here the CDR3 DNA reads TGTGCCAGCAGCAAAGTCCGGGGGGCACTAGCGGAGGGGAACACCGGGGAGCTGTTTTTT. Translated, it gives CASSKVRGALAEGNTGELFF.